One and the same sample provided the 3 T cell receptor beta chains below, sequenced in a study of blood T cell repertoires in COVID-19. This table comes from immunoSEQ multiplex PCR, and its TCRdb copy is limited to in-frame clones, with some not included. The table has about 160,000 clones, around 92% seen once. The sample consisted of peripheral blood. These receptors were collected from a young man with COVID-19, enrolled during active disease.

The chain joins TRBV2 to TRBJ1-2, with 12 bases fitting TRBD1. The trim removed 5 bases at V and 4 bases at J, leaving 5 bases unmatched. The CDR3 length is 15 residues. Germline values: CDR1 SNHLY, CDR2 FYNNEI. The CDR3 coding sequence is TGTGCCAGCAGTCTGGGACAGGGGGCTTCCTATGGCTACACCTTC. Translating it yields CASSLGQGASYGYTF.

V is TRBV20-1 and J is TRBJ2-5; 8 bases align to TRBD2. CDR1 and CDR2 (germline): DFQATT, SNEGSKA (reference sequence). This CDR3 is 13 amino acids long. V lost 3 bases and J lost 5; bases outside the gene matches: 5. CDR3 nucleotides: TGCAGTGCTAGTCCGGCTAGCGGGGAGACCCAGTACTTC. It is translated as CSASPASGETQYF.

The rearrangement uses TRBV18 and TRBJ2-1, with no clear D. Trimming cost V 2 bases and J 3 bases, with 14 bases left between them. Germline CDR1 reads KGHSH; CDR2 reads LQKENI. This CDR3 contains 16 residues. For the CDR3, the DNA is TGTGCCAGCTCACCAGAATCTAGTAACTACTACAATGAGCAGTTCTTC. Its translation: CASSPESSNYYNEQFF.